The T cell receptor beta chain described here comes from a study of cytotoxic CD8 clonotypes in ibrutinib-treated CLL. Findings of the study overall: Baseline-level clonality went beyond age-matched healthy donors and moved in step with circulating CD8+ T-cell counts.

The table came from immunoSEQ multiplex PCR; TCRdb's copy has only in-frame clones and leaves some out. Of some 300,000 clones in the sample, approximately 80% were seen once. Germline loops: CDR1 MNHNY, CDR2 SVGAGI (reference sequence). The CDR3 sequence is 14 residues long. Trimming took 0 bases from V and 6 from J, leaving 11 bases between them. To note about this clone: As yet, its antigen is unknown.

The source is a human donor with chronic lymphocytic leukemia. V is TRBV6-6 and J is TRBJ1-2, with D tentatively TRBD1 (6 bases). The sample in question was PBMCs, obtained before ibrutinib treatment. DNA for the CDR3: TGTGCCAGCAGTTACTCATGGGGGGCTGATGGCTACACCTTC. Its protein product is CASSYSWGADGYTF.